This passage covers 4 T cell receptor beta chains from one sample sequenced in a study of cytomegalovirus exposure and HLA in healthy donors. A multiplex PCR was run with 60 Vbeta primers and 13 Jbeta primers. Here immunoSEQ multiplex PCR was the method, and the copy in TCRdb shows in-frame clones only, minus some. This listing includes some 82,000 clones. Sample: PBMCs. The receptors were gathered from a young woman in good health and CMV-seronegative.

This rearrangement joins TRBV5-1 to TRBJ2-7, with 7 bases fitting TRBD2. The CDR3 length is 14 residues. From germline, CDR1 is SGHRS and CDR2 YFSETQ. Trimming at V came to 1 base and at J to 2 bases, leaving 3 bases not matched to a gene. CDR3 DNA sequence: TGCGCCAGCAGCTTGAGGGGAGGGACCTACGAGCAGTACTTC. It is translated as CASSLRGGTYEQYF.

Comments on this clone: The junction and the germline gene differ at one end; a read error may be behind it. The V call is TRBV5-1, the J call TRBJ2-1; TRBD2 matches 9 bases. Germline V gene data show CDR1 as SGHRS and CDR2 as YFSETQ. The CDR3 has 15 residues. The CDR3 spells CASSLSGSSHNEQFF. The DNA for the CDR3 is TGCGCCAGCAGCCTTAGCGGGAGCTCCCACAATGAGCAGTTCTTC.

The chain joins TRBV28 to TRBJ2-7; maybe TRBD2 (5 bases). Trimming took off 5 bases at V and 2 bases at J, with 19 bases between the two ends. This CDR3 is built from 16 residues. Germline-derived CDR1 and CDR2 are MDHEN and SYDVKM. The CDR3 coding sequence is TGTGCCAGCAGTCTTCGGCCGGGGAAGCCCCCCTACGAGCAGTACTTC. This sequence encodes CASSLRPGKPPYEQYF.

Comment on this clone: A read error may produce the germline difference seen at one junction end. The J gene is TRBJ2-7, the V gene TRBV30; D perhaps matches TRBD1 (6 bases). The CDR3 is made up of 15 amino acids. The germline gives CDR1 GTSNPN, CDR2 SVGIG (reference sequence). The CDR3, as DNA: TGTGCCTGGAGCCGTGGACAGACCGTCTCCTGCGAGCAGTACTTC. Residues: CAWSRGQTVSCEQYF.